This T cell receptor beta chain came from a study of Ad26.COV2.S vaccination and SARS-CoV-2 variants. Study details: It was the COV1001 Ad26.COV2.S trial arm that included the donor.

Study results and limitations: Vaccine recipients posted higher spike-specific TCR breadth than their placebo counterparts. Reportedly, spike-specific CD8+ and CD4+ T cell responses achieved substantial breadth once vaccination had taken place.

Treatment: about 20 received Ad26.COV2.S at low or high dose, single or two shots; about 5 received placebo; per-sample allocation not given. Day 63 after the first vaccine or placebo injection was the time point for sampling. V was trimmed by 0 bases and J by 7 bases, leaving 10 bases between them. The CDR3 totals 15 residues. Germline V gene lookup returns CDR1 LGHNA and CDR2 YSLEER. Here immunoSEQ multiplex PCR was the method, and the copy in TCRdb shows in-frame clones only, minus some. The table lists fewer than 500,000 clones, roughly nine tenths of them singletons. A word on this clone: The target antigen is unknown.

The sequence was obtained from a person between 18 and 65 years old who received the Ad26.COV2.S COVID-19 vaccine or a placebo. The chain joins TRBV4-3 to TRBJ1-6, with no clear D. The starting material was peripheral blood, obtained in a trial of Ad26.COV2.S vaccine versus placebo. The CDR3 coding sequence is TGCGCCAGCAGCCAAGATAGAGTGGGGAATTCACCCCTCCACTTT. Translating gives CASSQDRVGNSPLHF.